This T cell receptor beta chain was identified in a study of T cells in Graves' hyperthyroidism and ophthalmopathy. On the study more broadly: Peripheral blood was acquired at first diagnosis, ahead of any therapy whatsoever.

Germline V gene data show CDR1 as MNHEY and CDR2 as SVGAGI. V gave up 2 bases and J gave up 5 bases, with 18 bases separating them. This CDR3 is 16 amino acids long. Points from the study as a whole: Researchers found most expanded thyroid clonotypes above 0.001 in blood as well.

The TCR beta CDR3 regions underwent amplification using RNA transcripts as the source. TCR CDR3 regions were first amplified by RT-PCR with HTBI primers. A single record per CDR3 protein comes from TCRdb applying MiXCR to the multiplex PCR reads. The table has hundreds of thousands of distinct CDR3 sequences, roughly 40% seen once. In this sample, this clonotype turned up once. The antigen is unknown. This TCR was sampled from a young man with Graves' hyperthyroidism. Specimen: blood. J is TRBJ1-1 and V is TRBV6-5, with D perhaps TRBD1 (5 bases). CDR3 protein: CASSYDPDRMRTEAFF. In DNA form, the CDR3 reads TGTGCCAGCAGTTACGATCCCGACAGAATGAGGACTGAAGCTTTCTTT.